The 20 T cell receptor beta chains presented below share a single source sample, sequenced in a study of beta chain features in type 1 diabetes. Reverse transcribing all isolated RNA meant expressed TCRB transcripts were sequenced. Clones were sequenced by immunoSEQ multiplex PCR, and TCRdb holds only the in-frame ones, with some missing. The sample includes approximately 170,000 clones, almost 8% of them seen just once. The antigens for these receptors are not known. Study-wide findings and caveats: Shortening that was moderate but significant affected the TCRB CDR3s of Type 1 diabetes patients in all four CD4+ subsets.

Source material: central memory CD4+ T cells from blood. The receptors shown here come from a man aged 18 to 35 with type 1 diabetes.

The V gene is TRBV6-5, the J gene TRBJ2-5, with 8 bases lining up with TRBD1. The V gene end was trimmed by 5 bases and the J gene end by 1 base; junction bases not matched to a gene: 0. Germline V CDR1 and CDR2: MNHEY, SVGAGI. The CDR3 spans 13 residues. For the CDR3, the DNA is TGTGCCAGCAGTGGGACAGGCCAAGAGACCCAGTACTTC. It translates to CASSGTGQETQYF.

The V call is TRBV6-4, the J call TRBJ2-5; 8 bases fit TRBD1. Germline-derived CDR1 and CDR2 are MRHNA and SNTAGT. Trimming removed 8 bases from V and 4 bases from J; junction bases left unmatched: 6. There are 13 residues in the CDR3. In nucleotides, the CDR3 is TGTGCCAGCGCGAGGGGGACAGGAGAGACCCAGTACTTC. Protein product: CASARGTGETQYF.

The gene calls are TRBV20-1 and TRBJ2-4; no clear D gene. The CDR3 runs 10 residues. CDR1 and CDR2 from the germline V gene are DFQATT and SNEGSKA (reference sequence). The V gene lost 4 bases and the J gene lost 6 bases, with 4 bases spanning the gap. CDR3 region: CSANLNIQYF. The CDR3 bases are TGCAGTGCTAACTTAAACATTCAGTACTTC.

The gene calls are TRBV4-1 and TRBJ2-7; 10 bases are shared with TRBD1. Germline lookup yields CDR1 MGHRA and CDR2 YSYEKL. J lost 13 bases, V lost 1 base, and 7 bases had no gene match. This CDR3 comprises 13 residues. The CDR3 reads CASSQVFGQGVYF. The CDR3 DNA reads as TGCGCCAGCAGCCAAGTCTTCGGACAGGGGGTCTACTTC.

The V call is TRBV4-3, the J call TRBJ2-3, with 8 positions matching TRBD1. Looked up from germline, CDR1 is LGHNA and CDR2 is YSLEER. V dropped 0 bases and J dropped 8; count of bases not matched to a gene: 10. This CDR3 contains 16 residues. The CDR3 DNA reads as TGCGCCAGCAGCCAAGATATGGGCAGGGGGCGAGGTACGCAGTATTTT. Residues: CASSQDMGRGRGTQYF.

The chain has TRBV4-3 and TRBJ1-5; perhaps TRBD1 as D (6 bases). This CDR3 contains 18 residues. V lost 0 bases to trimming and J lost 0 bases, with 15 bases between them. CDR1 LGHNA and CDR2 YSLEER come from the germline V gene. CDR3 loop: CASSQDGGGAGSNQPQHF. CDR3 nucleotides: TGCGCCAGCAGCCAAGATGGGGGGGGCGCCGGTAGCAATCAGCCCCAGCATTTT.

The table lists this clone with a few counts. CDR3 coding DNA: TGTGCCAGCCAAACATTACAGGAGGGAAATGGCTACACCTTC. It yields the protein CASQTLQEGNGYTF. The rearrangement links TRBV25-1 to TRBJ1-2; D is perhaps TRBD1 (5 bases). The germline V gene encodes CDR1 MGHDK and CDR2 SYGVNS. Trimming shortened V by 8 bases and J by 6 bases, and 19 bases separated the two germline ends. The CDR3 is 14 residues long.

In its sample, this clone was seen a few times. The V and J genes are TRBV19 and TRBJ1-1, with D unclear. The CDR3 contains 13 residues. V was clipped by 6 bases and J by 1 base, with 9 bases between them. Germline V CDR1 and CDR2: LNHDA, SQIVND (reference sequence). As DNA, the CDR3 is TGTGCCAGTAGGTTCCCACAGAACACTGAAGCTTTCTTT. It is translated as CASRFPQNTEAFF.

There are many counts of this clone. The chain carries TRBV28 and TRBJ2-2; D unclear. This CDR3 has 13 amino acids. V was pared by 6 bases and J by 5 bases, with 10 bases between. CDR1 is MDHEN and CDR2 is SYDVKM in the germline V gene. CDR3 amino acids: CASSPTWTGELFF. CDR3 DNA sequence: TGTGCCAGCAGCCCCACATGGACCGGGGAGCTGTTTTTT.

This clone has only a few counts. Here the CDR3 DNA reads TGTGCCTGGAGTTCACAATATCAGGGGGCCCAAGAGACCCAGTACTTC. It yields the protein CAWSSQYQGAQETQYF. This chain links TRBV30 with TRBJ2-5; TRBD1 aligns across 8 bases. The germline V gene has CDR1 GTSNPN and CDR2 SVGIG (reference sequence). V shed 2 bases and J 1 base; nucleotides not matched to a gene: 9. The CDR3 has 16 residues. Variable domain in full (rest from reference TRBV30 and TRBJ2-5): SQTIHQWPATLVQPVGSPLSLECTVEGTSNPNLYWYRQAAGRGLQLLFYSVGIGQISSEVPQNLSASRPQDRQFILSSKKLLLSDSGFYLCAWSSQYQGAQETQYFGPGTRLLVL.

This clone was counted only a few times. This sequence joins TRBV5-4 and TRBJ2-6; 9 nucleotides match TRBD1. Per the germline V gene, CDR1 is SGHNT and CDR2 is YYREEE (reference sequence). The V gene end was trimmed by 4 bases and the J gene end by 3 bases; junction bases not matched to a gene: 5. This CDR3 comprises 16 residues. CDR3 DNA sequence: TGTGCCAGCAGCCAACAGGGGGCGCGTGGGGCCAACGTCCTGACTTTC. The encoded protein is CASSQQGARGANVLTF.

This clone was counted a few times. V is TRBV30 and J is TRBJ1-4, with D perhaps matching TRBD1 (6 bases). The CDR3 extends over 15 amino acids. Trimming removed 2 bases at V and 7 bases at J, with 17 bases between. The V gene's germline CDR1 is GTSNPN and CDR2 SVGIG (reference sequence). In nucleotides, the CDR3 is TGTGCCTGGAGTCTCCCCGGGGGGGCAGGTGAAAAACTGTTTTTT. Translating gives CAWSLPGGAGEKLFF.

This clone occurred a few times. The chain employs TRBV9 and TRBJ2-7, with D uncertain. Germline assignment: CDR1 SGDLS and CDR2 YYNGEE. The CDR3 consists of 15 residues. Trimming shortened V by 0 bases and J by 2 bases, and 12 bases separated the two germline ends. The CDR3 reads CASSVAPDSTYEQYF. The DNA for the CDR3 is TGTGCCAGCAGCGTAGCTCCAGACTCAACCTACGAGCAGTACTTC.

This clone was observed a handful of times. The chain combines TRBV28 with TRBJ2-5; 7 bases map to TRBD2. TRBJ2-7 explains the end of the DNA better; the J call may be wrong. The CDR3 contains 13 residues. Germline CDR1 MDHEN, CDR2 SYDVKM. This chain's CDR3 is CASRDGTTYEQYF. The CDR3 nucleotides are TGTGCCAGCAGGGATGGGACTACCTACGAGCAGTACTTC.

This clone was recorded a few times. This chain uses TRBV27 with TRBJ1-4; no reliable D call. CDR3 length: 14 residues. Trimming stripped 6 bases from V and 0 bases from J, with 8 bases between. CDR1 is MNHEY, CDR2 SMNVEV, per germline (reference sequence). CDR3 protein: CASRRSATNEKLFF. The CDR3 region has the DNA TGTGCCAGCAGAAGGAGTGCAACTAATGAAAAACTGTTTTTT.

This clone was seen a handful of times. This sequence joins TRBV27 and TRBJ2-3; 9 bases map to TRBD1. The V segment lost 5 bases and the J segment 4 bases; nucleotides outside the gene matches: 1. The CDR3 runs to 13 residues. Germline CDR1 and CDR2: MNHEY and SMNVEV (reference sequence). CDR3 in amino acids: CASSRTGADTQYF. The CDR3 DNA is TGTGCCAGCAGTCGGACAGGGGCAGATACGCAGTATTTT.

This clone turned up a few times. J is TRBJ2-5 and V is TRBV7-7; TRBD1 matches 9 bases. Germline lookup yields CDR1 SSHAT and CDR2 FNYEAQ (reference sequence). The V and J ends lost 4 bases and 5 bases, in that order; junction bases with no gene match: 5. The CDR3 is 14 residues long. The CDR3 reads CASSSDRGGETQYF. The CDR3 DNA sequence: TGTGCCAGCAGCTCGGACAGGGGCGGCGAGACCCAGTACTTC.

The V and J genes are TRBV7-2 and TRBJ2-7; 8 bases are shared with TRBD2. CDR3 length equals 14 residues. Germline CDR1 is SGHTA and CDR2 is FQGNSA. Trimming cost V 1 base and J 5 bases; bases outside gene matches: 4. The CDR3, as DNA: TGTGCCAGCAGCTTAGTAGGGACTAGTAACGAGCAGTACTTC. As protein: CASSLVGTSNEQYF.

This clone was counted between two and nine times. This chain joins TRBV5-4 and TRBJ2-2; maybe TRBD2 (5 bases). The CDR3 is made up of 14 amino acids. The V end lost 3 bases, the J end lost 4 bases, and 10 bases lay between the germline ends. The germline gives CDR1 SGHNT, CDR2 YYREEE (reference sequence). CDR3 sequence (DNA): TGTGCCAGCAGCTGGACTGTTGGCACCGGGGAGCTGTTTTTT. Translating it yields CASSWTVGTGELFF.

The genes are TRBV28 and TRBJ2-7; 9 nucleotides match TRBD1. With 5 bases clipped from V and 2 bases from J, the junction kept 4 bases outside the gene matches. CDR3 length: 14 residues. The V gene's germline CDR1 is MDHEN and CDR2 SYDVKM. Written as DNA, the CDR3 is TGTGCCAGCAGTATGACAGGGGGACCCTACGAGCAGTACTTC. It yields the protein CASSMTGGPYEQYF.